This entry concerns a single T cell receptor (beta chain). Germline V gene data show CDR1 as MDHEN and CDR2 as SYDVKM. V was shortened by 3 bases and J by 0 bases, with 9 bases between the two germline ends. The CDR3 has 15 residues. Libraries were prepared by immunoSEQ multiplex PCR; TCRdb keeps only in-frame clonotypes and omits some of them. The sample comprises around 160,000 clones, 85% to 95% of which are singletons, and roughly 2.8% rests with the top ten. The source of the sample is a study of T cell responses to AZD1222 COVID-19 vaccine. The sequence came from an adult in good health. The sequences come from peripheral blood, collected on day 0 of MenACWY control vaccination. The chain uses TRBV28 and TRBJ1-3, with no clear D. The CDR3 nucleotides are TGTGCCAGCAGTTTCGGAAGACCCTCTGGAAACACCATATATTTT. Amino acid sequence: CASSFGRPSGNTIYF.